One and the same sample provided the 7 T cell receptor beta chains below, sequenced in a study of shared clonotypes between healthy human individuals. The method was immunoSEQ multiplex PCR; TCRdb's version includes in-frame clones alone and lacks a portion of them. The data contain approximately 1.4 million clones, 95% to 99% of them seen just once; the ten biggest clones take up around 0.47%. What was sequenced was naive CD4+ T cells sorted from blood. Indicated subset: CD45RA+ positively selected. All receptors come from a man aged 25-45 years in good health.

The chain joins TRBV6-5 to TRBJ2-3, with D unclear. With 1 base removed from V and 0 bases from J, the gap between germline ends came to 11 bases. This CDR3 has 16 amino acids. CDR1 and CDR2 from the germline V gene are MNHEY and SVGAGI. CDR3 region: CASSYFLTTSTDTQYF. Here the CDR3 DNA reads TGTGCCAGCAGTTACTTCCTCACGACTAGCACAGATACGCAGTATTTT.

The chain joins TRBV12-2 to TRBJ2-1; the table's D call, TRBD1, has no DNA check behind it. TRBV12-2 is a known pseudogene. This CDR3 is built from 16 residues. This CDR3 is CASRSIRDRGGDEQFF. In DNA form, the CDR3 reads TGTGCAAGTCGCTCTATCCGGGACAGAGGTGGGGATGAGCAGTTCTTC.

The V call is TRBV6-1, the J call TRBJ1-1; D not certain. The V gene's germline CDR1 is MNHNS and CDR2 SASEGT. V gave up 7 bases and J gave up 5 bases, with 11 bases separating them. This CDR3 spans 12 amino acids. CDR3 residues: CASKRWETEAFF. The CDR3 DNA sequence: TGTGCCAGCAAAAGGTGGGAGACTGAAGCTTTCTTT.

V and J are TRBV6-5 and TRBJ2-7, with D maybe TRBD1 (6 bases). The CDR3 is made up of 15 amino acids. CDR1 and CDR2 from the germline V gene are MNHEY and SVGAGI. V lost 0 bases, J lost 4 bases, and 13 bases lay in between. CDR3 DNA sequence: TGTGCCAGCAGTTACTCGTCGGGGCAGGGGTACGAGCAGTACTTC. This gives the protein CASSYSSGQGYEQYF.

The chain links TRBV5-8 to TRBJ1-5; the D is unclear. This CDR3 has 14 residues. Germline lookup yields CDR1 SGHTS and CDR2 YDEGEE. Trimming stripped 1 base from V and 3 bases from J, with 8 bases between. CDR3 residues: CASSLRVDNQPQHF. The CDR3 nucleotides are TGTGCCAGCAGCTTGCGGGTCGACAATCAGCCCCAGCATTTT.

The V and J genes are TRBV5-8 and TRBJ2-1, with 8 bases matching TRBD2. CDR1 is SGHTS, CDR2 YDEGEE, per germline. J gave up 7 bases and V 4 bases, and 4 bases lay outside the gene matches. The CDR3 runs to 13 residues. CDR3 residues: CASSTGTRNEQFF. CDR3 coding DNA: TGTGCCAGCAGCACCGGGACTAGGAATGAGCAGTTCTTC.

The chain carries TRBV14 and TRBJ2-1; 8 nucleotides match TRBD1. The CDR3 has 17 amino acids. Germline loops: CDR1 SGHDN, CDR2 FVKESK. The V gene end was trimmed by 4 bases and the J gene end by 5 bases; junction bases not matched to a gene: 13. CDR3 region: CASSRTGGPGQNNEQFF. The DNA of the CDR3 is TGTGCCAGCAGCCGAACAGGGGGACCGGGGCAGAACAATGAGCAGTTCTTC.